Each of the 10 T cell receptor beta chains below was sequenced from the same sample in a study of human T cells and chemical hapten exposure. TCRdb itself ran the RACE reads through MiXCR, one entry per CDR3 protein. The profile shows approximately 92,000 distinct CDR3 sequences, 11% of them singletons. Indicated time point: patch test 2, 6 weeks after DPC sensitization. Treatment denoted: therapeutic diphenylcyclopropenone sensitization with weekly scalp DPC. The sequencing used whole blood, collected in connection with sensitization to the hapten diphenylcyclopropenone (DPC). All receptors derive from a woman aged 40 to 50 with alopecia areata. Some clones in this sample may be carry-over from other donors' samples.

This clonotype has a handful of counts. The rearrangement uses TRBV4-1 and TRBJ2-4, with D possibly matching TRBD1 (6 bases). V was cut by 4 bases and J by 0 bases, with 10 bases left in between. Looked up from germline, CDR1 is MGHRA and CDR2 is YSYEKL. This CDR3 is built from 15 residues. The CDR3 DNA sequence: TGCGCCAGCAGCCTTGGACAGTTAGCCAAAAACATTCAGTACTTC. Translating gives CASSLGQLAKNIQYF.

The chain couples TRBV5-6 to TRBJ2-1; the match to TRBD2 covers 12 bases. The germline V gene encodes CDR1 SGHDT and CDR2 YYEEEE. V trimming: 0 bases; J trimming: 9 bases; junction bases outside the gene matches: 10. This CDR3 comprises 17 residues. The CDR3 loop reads CASSLGLAGVGYSEQFF. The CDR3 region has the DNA TGTGCCAGCAGCTTGGGACTAGCGGGAGTGGGTTATAGTGAGCAGTTCTTC.

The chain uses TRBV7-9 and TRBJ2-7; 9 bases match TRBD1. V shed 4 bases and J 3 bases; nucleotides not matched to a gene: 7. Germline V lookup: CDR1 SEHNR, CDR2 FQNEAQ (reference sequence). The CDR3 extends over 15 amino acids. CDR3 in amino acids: CASSSPGQGHYEQYF. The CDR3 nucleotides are TGTGCCAGCAGCTCCCCCGGACAGGGGCACTACGAGCAGTACTTC.

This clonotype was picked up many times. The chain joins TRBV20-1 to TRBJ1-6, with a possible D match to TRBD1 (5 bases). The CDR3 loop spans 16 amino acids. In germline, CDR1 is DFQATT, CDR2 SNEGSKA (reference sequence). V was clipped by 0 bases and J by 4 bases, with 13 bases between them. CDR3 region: CSARDRGATYNSPLHF. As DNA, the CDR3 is TGCAGTGCTAGAGATAGAGGGGCTACTTATAATTCACCCCTCCACTTT.

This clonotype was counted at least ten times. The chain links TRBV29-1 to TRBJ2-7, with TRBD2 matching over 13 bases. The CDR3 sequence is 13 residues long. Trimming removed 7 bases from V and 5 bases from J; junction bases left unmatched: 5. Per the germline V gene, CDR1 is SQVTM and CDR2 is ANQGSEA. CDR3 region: CSARTSGRDEQYF. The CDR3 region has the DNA TGCAGCGCTCGGACTAGCGGGAGAGACGAGCAGTACTTC.

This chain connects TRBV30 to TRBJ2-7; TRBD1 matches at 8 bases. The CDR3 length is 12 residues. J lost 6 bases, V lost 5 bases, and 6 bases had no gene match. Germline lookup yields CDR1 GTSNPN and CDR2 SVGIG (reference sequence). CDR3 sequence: CAWWDRRGEQYF. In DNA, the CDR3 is TGTGCCTGGTGGGACAGGCGGGGCGAGCAGTACTTC.

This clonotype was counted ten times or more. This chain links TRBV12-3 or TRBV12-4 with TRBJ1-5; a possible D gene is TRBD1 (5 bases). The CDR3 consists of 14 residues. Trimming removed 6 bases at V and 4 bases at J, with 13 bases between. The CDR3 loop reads CASRIGTTNQPQHF. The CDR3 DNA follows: TGTGCCAGCAGGATCGGGACCACTAATCAGCCCCAGCATTTT.

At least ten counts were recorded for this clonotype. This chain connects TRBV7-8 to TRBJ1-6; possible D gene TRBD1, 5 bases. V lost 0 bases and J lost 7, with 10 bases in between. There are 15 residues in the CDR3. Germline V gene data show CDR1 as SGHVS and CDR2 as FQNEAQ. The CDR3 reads CASSLARTLNSPLHF. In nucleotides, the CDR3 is TGTGCCAGCAGCTTAGCGAGGACACTAAATTCACCCCTCCACTTT.

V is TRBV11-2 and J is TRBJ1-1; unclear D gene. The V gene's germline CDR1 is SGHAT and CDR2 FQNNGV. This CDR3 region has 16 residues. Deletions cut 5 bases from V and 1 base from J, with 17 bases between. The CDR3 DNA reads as TGTGCCAGCAGCCGGCGCGGCAGTCTTACGAACACTGAAGCTTTCTTT. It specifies CASSRRGSLTNTEAFF. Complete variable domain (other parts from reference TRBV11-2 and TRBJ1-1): EAGVAQSPRYKIIEKRQSVAFWCNPISGHATLYWYQQILGQGPKLLIQFQNNGVVDDSQLPKDRFSAERLKGVDSTLKIQPAKLEDSAVYLCASSRRGSLTNTEAFFGQGTRLTVV.

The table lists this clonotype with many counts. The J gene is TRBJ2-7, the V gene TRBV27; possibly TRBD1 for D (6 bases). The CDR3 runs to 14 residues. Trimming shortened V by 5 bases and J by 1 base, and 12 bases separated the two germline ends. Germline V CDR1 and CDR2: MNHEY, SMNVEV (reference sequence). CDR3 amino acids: CASSHRDKSYEQYF. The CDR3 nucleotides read TGTGCCAGCAGTCACCGGGACAAATCCTACGAGCAGTACTTC.